This note documents a single TCR beta chain sequence. The target antigen is unknown. This sample was taken from a study of T cell responses to AZD1222 COVID-19 vaccine. Findings of the study overall: Baseline serostatus was positive in only six AZD1222 recipients. Spike-specific TCRs gained breadth and depth after people received two AZD1222 doses. Repertoire sampling was restricted to post-peak T cell response timepoints. At 160-218 and 743-854, vaccine-associated CD4 TCRs were dominant, and they spanned spike.

Using immunoSEQ multiplex PCR, the repertoire was profiled, and TCRdb retains in-frame clones only, with some absent. This repertoire shows 100,000 to 150,000 clones, 89% found once; its top ten account for about 4.5%. Sequencing used peripheral blood, obtained on day 0 of AZD1222 vaccination. The sequence was collected from an adult in good health.

CDR3 coding DNA: TGTGCCAGCAGCCAAGATCCGCGAGACTTCGTATACAATGAGCAGTTCTTC. Translated, it gives CASSQDPRDFVYNEQFF. V usage is TRBV3-1 (or the pseudogene TRBV3-2) and J usage is TRBJ2-1; D uncertain. Trimming took off 0 bases at V and 4 bases at J, with 16 bases between the two ends. The germline gives CDR1 LGHDT, CDR2 YNNKEL (reference sequence). This CDR3 comprises 17 residues.